What follows describes a single TCR beta chain. This record comes from a study of shared clonotypes between healthy human individuals. Study as a whole: The composition of the donors was a couple of women and a few men aged 18 to 49.

The germline V gene encodes CDR1 MNHNS and CDR2 SASEGT. The CDR3 is made up of 14 amino acids. Trimming at V came to 6 bases and at J to 11 bases, leaving 14 bases not matched to a gene. Method: immunoSEQ multiplex PCR; TCRdb's copy keeps in-frame clones and lacks some. The data contain some 2,100,000 clones, 90% to 96% of them singletons. The chain has TRBV6-1 and TRBJ2-7; TRBD1 matches 9 bases. The material sequenced was naive CD4+ T cells sorted from blood. Noted subset: CD45RA+ positively selected. This sequence originates from a man aged 18-30 years in good health. CDR3 residues: CASRGQGVSAMEYF. In DNA, the CDR3 is TGTGCCAGCAGGGGACAGGGTGTGAGCGCGATGGAGTACTTC.